The 32 T cell receptor beta chains reported below all come from one sample, sequenced in a study of blood T cell repertoires in COVID-19 (dated by TCRdb to 2018 to 2021). The method was the immunoSEQ multiplex PCR assay. In its TCRdb copy, this immuneACCESS table keeps in-frame sequences only and misses some clones. Where compared with another copy, unresolved V genes explain less than half of these, and the others have no known cause. The sample table shows roughly 190,000 clones, and approximately 87% are seen once. The top ten hold 3.7% of the sample. What was sequenced was peripheral blood. All receptors come from a man in his late teens or twenties with active or convalescent COVID-19.

This sequence joins TRBV7-3 and TRBJ2-1, with a weak D call TRBD2 (6 bases). The CDR3 is 14 residues long. CDR1 is SGHTA and CDR2 is FQGTGA in the germline V gene. V was shortened by 5 bases and J by 4 bases, with 12 bases between the two germline ends. The CDR3 here is CASSQGLLYNEQFF. CDR3 DNA: TGTGCCAGCAGCCAGGGACTTCTATACAATGAGCAGTTCTTC.

This clone was seen only once. J is TRBJ2-1 and V is TRBV9; 9 nucleotides agree with TRBD2. The CDR3 is 15 residues long. V was clipped by 0 bases and J by 7 bases; unmatched bases: 5. The germline gives CDR1 SGDLS, CDR2 YYNGEE. This CDR3 is CASSVAVAGVNEQFF. The CDR3 DNA reads TGTGCCAGCAGCGTAGCGGTAGCGGGAGTAAATGAGCAGTTCTTC.

The chain uses TRBV24-1 and TRBJ2-3; 8 nucleotides agree with TRBD2. Germline loops: CDR1 KGHDR, CDR2 SFDVKD. V lost 1 base, J lost 2 bases, and 1 base stayed unmatched. The CDR3 spans 15 residues. The CDR3: CATSDLAGDTDTQYF. CDR3 bases: TGTGCCACCAGTGATTTAGCGGGGGACACAGATACGCAGTATTTT.

CDR3 sequence reads: CASRRTGTGTGYGYTF. As DNA, the CDR3 is TGTGCCAGCAGGAGAACCGGGACAGGGACTGGCTATGGCTACACCTTC. The chain joins TRBV5-4 to TRBJ1-2; 9 nucleotides agree with TRBD1. The CDR3 extends over 16 amino acids. Germline CDR1 SGHNT, CDR2 YYREEE (reference sequence). Trimming removed 5 bases from V and 4 bases from J; junction bases left unmatched: 12.

This clone was observed a handful of times. V and J are TRBV3-1 (or the pseudogene TRBV3-2) and TRBJ1-2, with D tentatively TRBD1 (5 bases). Trimming shortened V by 0 bases and J by 4 bases, and 18 bases separated the two germline ends. CDR3 length: 17 residues. Germline lookup yields CDR1 LGHDT and CDR2 YNNKEL (reference sequence). The CDR3 region has the DNA TGTGCCAGCAGCCAAGATTGGTTCCCTGGGGGGACCTATGGCTACACCTTC. This encodes CASSQDWFPGGTYGYTF.

The chain couples TRBV5-1 to TRBJ1-3; perhaps TRBD1 as D (6 bases). Looked up from germline, CDR1 is SGHRS and CDR2 is YFSETQ. CDR3 length: 15 residues. Trimming cost V 0 bases and J 2 bases, with 9 bases left between them. CDR3 DNA sequence: TGCGCCAGCAGCTTGGGCTCAGGGGCTGGAAACACCATATATTTT. It is translated as CASSLGSGAGNTIYF.

This clone was recorded a few times. The CDR3 DNA sequence: TGCGCCAGCAGCTTGGGCGACAGGGGAGATGGAAACACCATATATTTT. Residues: CASSLGDRGDGNTIYF. The chain combines TRBV5-1 with TRBJ1-3; 8 bases agree with TRBD1. The CDR3 is 16 residues long. Unmatched junction bases numbered 5, after V lost 0 bases and J lost 3 bases. Germline CDR1 is SGHRS and CDR2 is YFSETQ.

A single count supports this clone. The chain employs TRBV20-1 and TRBJ2-3; 8 bases are shared with TRBD2. CDR1 DFQATT and CDR2 SNEGSKA come from the germline V gene (reference sequence). The CDR3 loop spans 12 amino acids. With 3 bases clipped from V and 6 bases from J, the junction kept 2 bases outside the gene matches. This CDR3 reads CSASREGDTQYF. The CDR3 DNA reads TGCAGTGCTAGTCGGGAGGGGGATACGCAGTATTTT.

This chain joins TRBV27 and TRBJ2-1; D is uncertain. CDR3 length equals 11 residues. Germline assignment: CDR1 MNHEY and CDR2 SMNVEV (reference sequence). The V end was cut by 8 bases, the J end by 6 bases, with 8 bases between. CDR3 sequence (DNA): TGTGCCAGCCGTATGAGCAATGAGCAGTTCTTC. It specifies CASRMSNEQFF.

The rearrangement links TRBV15 to TRBJ1-5; D is possibly TRBD1 (6 bases). Trimming shortened V by 6 bases and J by 0 bases, and 12 bases separated the two germline ends. Germline values: CDR1 LNHNV, CDR2 YYDKDF (reference sequence). The CDR3 has 15 residues. The CDR3 reads CATRAGTLSNQPQHF. CDR3 nucleotides: TGTGCCACCAGAGCCGGGACACTTAGCAATCAGCCCCAGCATTTT.

The J gene is TRBJ1-6, the V gene TRBV5-1; D gene uncertain. The CDR3 runs to 13 residues. Germline V lookup: CDR1 SGHRS, CDR2 YFSETQ. The V and J ends lost 4 bases and 6 bases respectively, with 8 bases between them. CDR3 coding DNA: TGCGCCAGCAGCAGGAGAGCTAATTCACCCCTCCACTTT. Protein sequence: CASSRRANSPLHF.

The J gene is TRBJ1-1, the V gene TRBV19; TRBD1 aligns across 8 bases. With V trimmed by 6 bases and J by 5 bases, 11 bases remained unmatched. The germline V gene encodes CDR1 LNHDA and CDR2 SQIVND (reference sequence). There are 15 residues in the CDR3. The CDR3 DNA follows: TGTGCCAGTAGAGCCTCAGGGGGCGCAGGGACTGAAGCTTTCTTT. The encoded protein is CASRASGGAGTEAFF.

The chain uses TRBV19 and TRBJ1-6; D call uncertain. Germline V gene data show CDR1 as LNHDA and CDR2 as SQIVND (reference sequence). The V end was cut by 10 bases, the J end by 5 bases, with 15 bases between. This CDR3 is 14 amino acids long. CDR3 coding DNA: TGTGCCACCTCGCCCCGACGGGATAATTCACCCCTCCACTTT. It codes for CATSPRRDNSPLHF. Drawing the rest from reference TRBV19 and TRBJ1-6, the complete variable domain is DGGITQSPKYLFRKEGQNVTLSCEQNLNHDAMYWYRQDPGQGLRLIYYSQIVNDFQKGDIAEGYSVSREKKESFPLTVTSAQKNPTAFYLCATSPRRDNSPLHFGNGTRLTVT.

This sequence joins TRBV7-2 and TRBJ1-1; D may be TRBD1 (6 bases). The germline V gene has CDR1 SGHTA and CDR2 FQGNSA. The germline V and J ends were trimmed by 4 bases and 2 bases, with 14 bases remaining between them. The CDR3 sequence is 15 residues long. CDR3 protein: CASSWTQGVNTEAFF. CDR3 sequence (DNA): TGTGCCAGCAGCTGGACACAGGGAGTTAACACTGAAGCTTTCTTT.

The genes are TRBV7-9 and TRBJ1-2, with 7 bases lining up with TRBD1. Losses at the gene ends were 0 bases for V and 4 bases for J; bases not matched to a gene: 2. The germline gives CDR1 SEHNR, CDR2 FQNEAQ (reference sequence). The CDR3 has 14 residues. CDR3 nucleotides: TGTGCCAGCAGCTTAGCAGGGACAGTCTATGGCTACACCTTC. This gives the protein CASSLAGTVYGYTF.

Ten or more counts support this clone. The chain joins TRBV11-2 to TRBJ2-7, with 9 positions matching TRBD1. V trimming: 5 bases; J trimming: 3 bases; junction bases outside the gene matches: 8. Germline V gene lookup returns CDR1 SGHAT and CDR2 FQNNGV. The CDR3 has 15 residues. CDR3 in amino acids: CASSPTGTGLYEQYV. The CDR3 bases are TGTGCCAGCAGCCCTACCGGGACAGGGCTCTACGAGCAGTACGTC.

J is TRBJ2-3 and V is TRBV9; the D gene is possibly TRBD2 (5 bases). With 4 bases removed from V and 0 bases from J, the gap between germline ends came to 24 bases. Per the germline V gene, CDR1 is SGDLS and CDR2 is YYNGEE. The CDR3 length is 19 residues. The CDR3 protein is CASSSTPGRSGASTDTQYF. The CDR3 DNA sequence: TGTGCCAGCAGCTCAACCCCGGGGAGAAGCGGTGCTAGCACAGATACGCAGTATTTT.

This chain links TRBV28 with TRBJ1-1; unclear D gene. Per germline, CDR1 MDHEN and CDR2 SYDVKM. The V end lost 5 bases, the J end lost 0 bases, and 16 bases lay between the germline ends. This CDR3 has 16 residues. This CDR3 reads CASSPVGRGVNTEAFF. As DNA, the CDR3 is TGTGCCAGCAGTCCGGTGGGCCGGGGTGTGAACACTGAAGCTTTCTTT. The complete variable domain, with remaining parts taken from reference TRBV28 and TRBJ1-1, reads DVKVTQSSRYLVKRTGEKVFLECVQDMDHENMFWYRQDPGLGLRLIYFSYDVKMKEKGDIPEGYSVSREKKERFSLILESASTNQTSMYLCASSPVGRGVNTEAFFGQGTRLTVV.

The chain joins TRBV6-5 to TRBJ2-3; 10 bases match TRBD2. CDR3 length: 13 residues. The V segment lost 7 bases and the J segment 5 bases; nucleotides outside the gene matches: 3. Germline-derived CDR1 and CDR2 are MNHEY and SVGAGI. CDR3 bases: TGTGCCAGCACTCGGACTAGCGGAGATACGCAGTATTTT. Residues: CASTRTSGDTQYF.

The chain has TRBV19 and TRBJ2-5; TRBD2 aligns across 13 bases. CDR3 length: 18 residues. V dropped 8 bases and J dropped 2; count of bases not matched to a gene: 14. Germline-derived CDR1 and CDR2 are LNHDA and SQIVND (reference sequence). The CDR3 DNA is TGTGCCAGTCAAGGTTGGACTAGCGGGAGAGGTATGCAAGAGACCCAGTACTTC. It is translated as CASQGWTSGRGMQETQYF.

The chain is built from TRBV5-1 and TRBJ1-1; 8 bases match TRBD1. The ends lost 0 bases at V and 1 base at J; junction bases unmatched: 5. This CDR3 is 16 amino acids long. CDR1 SGHRS and CDR2 YFSETQ come from the germline V gene. The CDR3 is CASSLAFGQGNTEAFF. The DNA of the CDR3 is TGCGCCAGCAGCTTGGCCTTCGGACAGGGGAACACTGAAGCTTTCTTT.

The rearrangement uses TRBV3-1 (or the pseudogene TRBV3-2) and TRBJ1-5, with D possibly being TRBD1 (6 bases). Germline loops: CDR1 LGHDT, CDR2 YNNKEL (reference sequence). The CDR3 has 17 amino acids. V was shortened by 3 bases and J by 4 bases, with 19 bases between the two germline ends. The CDR3 loop reads CASSQGQVGRFNQPQHF. CDR3 DNA: TGTGCCAGCAGCCAGGGACAAGTGGGCCGTTTTAATCAGCCCCAGCATTTT.

The genes are TRBV27 and TRBJ1-6; D is ambiguous. This CDR3 has 16 amino acids. The germline CDR1 and CDR2 sequences are MNHEY and SMNVEV (reference sequence). V gave up 5 bases and J gave up 6 bases, with 17 bases separating them. In DNA form, the CDR3 reads TGTGCCAGCAGTCCCACCCCCGGGGTTGGTAATTCACCCCTCCACTTT. Its translation: CASSPTPGVGNSPLHF.

The chain recombines TRBV4-1 with TRBJ2-3; 9 nucleotides line up with TRBD2. The germline V gene encodes CDR1 MGHRA and CDR2 YSYEKL. V trimming: 1 base; J trimming: 2 bases; junction bases outside the gene matches: 10. This CDR3 region has 18 residues. For the CDR3, the DNA is TGCGCCAGCAGCCAAGTGTTAGCGGGGGTAATTTACACAGATACGCAGTATTTT. It specifies CASSQVLAGVIYTDTQYF.

As for this clone: This may come from a read error, since a much larger clone is one base off. This CDR3 is also generated by other DNA sequences in the sample. The chain joins TRBV6-5 to TRBJ1-2; possibly TRBD1 for D (5 bases). The CDR3 length is 15 residues. Germline CDR1 is MNHEY and CDR2 is SVGAGI. The CDR3 nucleotides read TGTGCCAGCAGTGACTCCGACAGTTACAGCTATGGTTACACCTTC. Encoded protein: CASSDSDSYSYGYTF.

CDR3 sequence: CASSLTTGESGYTF. DNA for the CDR3: TGCGCCAGCAGCTTGACTACAGGAGAGAGTGGCTACACCTTC. The rearrangement uses TRBV5-1 and TRBJ1-2, with a tentative D call TRBD1 (5 bases). This CDR3 has 14 residues. The germline V and J ends were trimmed by 1 base and 7 bases, with 14 bases remaining between them. CDR1 is SGHRS and CDR2 is YFSETQ in the germline V gene.

The J gene is TRBJ2-2, the V gene TRBV18, with D possibly matching TRBD1 (6 bases). Germline V gives CDR1 KGHSH, CDR2 LQKENI. This CDR3 has 15 amino acids. Deletions cut 5 bases from V and 0 bases from J, with 10 bases between. The DNA of the CDR3 is TGTGCCAGCTCAAGGACAGCCACGAACACCGGGGAGCTGTTTTTT. The encoded protein is CASSRTATNTGELFF.

The rearrangement links TRBV21-1 to TRBJ2-1; no DNA check was done on the table's D call, TRBD1. TRBV21-1 is listed as a pseudogene. The CDR3 is made up of 17 amino acids. The CDR3 region is CASSKFLFRQGAHEQFF. CDR3 nucleotide sequence: TGTGCCAGCAGCAAATTCCTATTTAGACAGGGAGCTCATGAGCAGTTCTTC.

The V gene is TRBV11-3, the J gene TRBJ2-7; TRBD2 aligns across 8 bases. The CDR3 spans 14 residues. V shed 3 bases, J shed 7 bases, and the junction held 8 bases outside the gene matches. Germline loops: CDR1 SGHNT, CDR2 YENEEA. CDR3 sequence: CASSLGLVEDEQYF. For the CDR3, the DNA is TGTGCCAGCAGCTTGGGACTAGTGGAGGATGAGCAGTACTTC.

The sample holds one count of this clone. The gene calls are TRBV7-2 and TRBJ2-1, with 9 bases aligning to TRBD2. Germline V lookup: CDR1 SGHTA, CDR2 FQGNSA. The CDR3 contains 16 residues. Trimming cost V 5 bases and J 9 bases; bases outside gene matches: 14. This chain's CDR3 is CASSPQGSGGGVEQFF. The CDR3 nucleotides are TGTGCCAGCAGCCCCCAGGGTAGCGGGGGAGGAGTTGAGCAGTTCTTC.

The V call is TRBV27, the J call TRBJ1-6; D is ambiguous. Trimming stripped 3 bases from V and 9 bases from J, with 9 bases between. The germline V gene has CDR1 MNHEY and CDR2 SMNVEV (reference sequence). This CDR3 comprises 13 residues. CDR3 region: CASSFGRGSPLHF. For the CDR3, the DNA is TGTGCCAGCAGTTTTGGCCGAGGTTCACCCCTCCACTTT.

This clone was picked up a small number of times. The chain uses TRBV29-1 and TRBJ2-3; tentatively, D is TRBD1 (6 bases). Germline V gives CDR1 SQVTM, CDR2 ANQGSEA. V shed 7 bases and J shed 7 bases, with 12 bases lying between them. This CDR3 region has 11 residues. CDR3 protein: CSAGETNTQYF. Here the CDR3 DNA reads TGCAGCGCAGGGGAAACAAATACGCAGTATTTT.